Below, 18 T cell receptor beta chains from the same sample are listed, as sequenced in a study of shared clonotypes between healthy human individuals. Repertoires were generated with immunoSEQ multiplex PCR, while TCRdb's copy carries only in-frame clones and drops some. The repertoire has roughly 2.2 million clones, 90% to 95% of them found once; the top ten carry 0.39%. Sequencing used naive CD4+ T cells from PBMCs. Subset: CD45RA+ positively selected. The receptor set was obtained from a man between 18 and 35 years old in good health. Some clones in this sample may be carry-over from other donors' samples.

The genes are TRBV9 and TRBJ1-1; 7 nucleotides line up with TRBD1. Germline assignment: CDR1 SGDLS and CDR2 YYNGEE. The trim removed 4 bases at V and 10 bases at J, leaving 10 bases unmatched. The CDR3 sequence is 13 residues long. CDR3 in DNA: TGTGCCAGCAGCCTGCGACAGGGCGGGGCAGCTTTCTTT. Translating gives CASSLRQGGAAFF.

The sample holds a few counts of this clone. This chain uses TRBV20-1 with TRBJ1-5; no reliable D call. Per germline, CDR1 DFQATT and CDR2 SNEGSKA (reference sequence). The germline V and J ends were trimmed by 3 bases and 7 bases, with 7 bases remaining between them. This CDR3 spans 11 amino acids. The CDR3 nucleotides read TGCAGTGCTAGTATCAGACAGCCCCAGCATTTT. Encoded protein: CSASIRQPQHF.

V and J are TRBV7-6 and TRBJ1-1, with a possible D match to TRBD1 (5 bases). With 5 bases removed from V and 0 bases from J, the gap between germline ends came to 19 bases. This CDR3 has 17 residues. The germline V gene has CDR1 SGHVS and CDR2 FNYEAQ. The CDR3 here is CASSTPLTDPMNTEAFF. The DNA of the CDR3 is TGTGCCAGCAGCACCCCATTGACAGATCCTATGAACACTGAAGCTTTCTTT.

The gene calls are TRBV29-1 and TRBJ2-3; 8 bases match TRBD1. The V gene's germline CDR1 is SQVTM and CDR2 ANQGSEA. The CDR3 is made up of 12 amino acids. J gave up 6 bases and V 7 bases, and 6 bases lay outside the gene matches. Here the CDR3 DNA reads TGCAGCGCCCAGGGGGCTGGGGATACGCAGTATTTT. Protein: CSAQGAGDTQYF.

This chain joins TRBV7-9 and TRBJ2-7; a weak D match, TRBD2 (6 bases). This CDR3 comprises 15 residues. Germline V gene sequence: CDR1 SEHNR, CDR2 FQNEAQ (reference sequence). Trimming pared 0 bases from V and 4 bases from J, leaving 13 bases between. CDR3 loop: CASSLALRERYEQYF. The CDR3 DNA reads TGTGCCAGCAGCTTAGCGCTCCGGGAGAGGTACGAGCAGTACTTC.

The V call is TRBV6-5, the J call TRBJ1-1, with D possibly being TRBD1 (5 bases). The ends were cut back, 2 bases at V and 4 bases at J, with 17 bases in the middle. Germline V CDR1 and CDR2: MNHEY, SVGAGI. CDR3 length equals 16 residues. The CDR3 DNA reads as TGTGCCAGCAGTTACGTCTCGGGGGGTGCGGGCACTGAAGCTTTCTTT. This translates into CASSYVSGGAGTEAFF.

V is TRBV4-3 and J is TRBJ2-2; the D gene is possibly TRBD2 (5 bases). V was cut by 2 bases and J by 4 bases, with 11 bases left in between. Germline values: CDR1 LGHNA, CDR2 YSLEER. CDR3 length: 15 amino acids. The CDR3 region has the DNA TGCGCCAGCAGCCAAAGGCTAGCTGGCACCGGGGAGCTGTTTTTT. The encoded protein is CASSQRLAGTGELFF.

V and J are TRBV5-1 and TRBJ2-3, with 7 bases that match TRBD2. V was clipped by 0 bases and J by 5 bases; unmatched bases: 12. Germline V gene sequence: CDR1 SGHRS, CDR2 YFSETQ. The CDR3 loop spans 17 amino acids. CDR3 sequence (DNA): TGCGCCAGCAGCTTGGGGCTAGCGGACCTAGGGGAAGATACGCAGTATTTT. Translating it yields CASSLGLADLGEDTQYF.

CDR3 protein: CASSPARLVQETQYF. As DNA, the CDR3 is TGCGCCAGCAGCCCCGCAAGGCTAGTCCAGGAGACCCAGTACTTC. The rearrangement joins TRBV5-1 to TRBJ2-5, with D hard to call. Trimming pared 4 bases from V and 5 bases from J, leaving 18 bases between. This CDR3 region has 15 residues. Germline-derived CDR1 and CDR2 are SGHRS and YFSETQ.

J is TRBJ2-5 and V is TRBV7-9, with D possibly matching TRBD2 (5 bases). This CDR3 comprises 16 residues. Germline V gene lookup returns CDR1 SEHNR and CDR2 FQNEAQ (reference sequence). Deletions cut 1 base from V and 1 base from J, with 13 bases between. CDR3 coding DNA: TGTGCCAGCAGCTTAGGGGTTAGCAGCGGCCAAGAGACCCAGTACTTC. This encodes CASSLGVSSGQETQYF.

The chain has TRBV7-2 and TRBJ2-3, with D tentatively TRBD2 (7 bases). The germline V gene has CDR1 SGHTA and CDR2 FQGNSA. V shed 0 bases and J shed 5 bases, with 15 bases lying between them. There are 16 residues in the CDR3. The CDR3 is CASSLAVAGAGDTQYF. The CDR3 nucleotides read TGTGCCAGCAGCTTAGCGGTGGCGGGGGCAGGAGATACGCAGTATTTT.

With respect to this clone: This same CDR3 is encoded by further DNA sequences in the sample. V usage is TRBV20-1 and J usage is TRBJ1-2; D remains ambiguous. V was shortened by 2 bases and J by 6 bases, with 7 bases between the two germline ends. This CDR3 is 11 amino acids long. Germline loops: CDR1 DFQATT, CDR2 SNEGSKA (reference sequence). CDR3 region: CSARRGNGYTF. CDR3 nucleotides: TGCAGTGCTAGAAGAGGAAATGGCTACACCTTC.

The chain combines TRBV19 with TRBJ1-5, with a possible D match to TRBD1 (6 bases). V was pared by 5 bases and J by 0 bases, with 8 bases between. The CDR3 sequence is 14 residues long. In germline, CDR1 is LNHDA, CDR2 SQIVND (reference sequence). Here the CDR3 reads CASSLDSSNQPQHF. The CDR3 DNA follows: TGTGCCAGTAGTTTGGACAGTAGCAATCAGCCCCAGCATTTT.

This chain connects TRBV2 to TRBJ2-2; D is undetermined. Germline CDR1 reads SNHLY; CDR2 reads FYNNEI. Trimming removed 7 bases at V and 8 bases at J, with 14 bases between. The CDR3 loop spans 13 amino acids. The CDR3 sequence is CASTTTVVGELFF. The CDR3 region has the DNA TGTGCCAGCACCACGACCGTCGTAGGGGAGCTGTTTTTT.

The chain has TRBV9 and TRBJ1-2; 9 positions match TRBD1. The CDR3 runs 16 residues. J lost 1 base, V lost 4 bases, and 8 bases had no gene match. Germline V gene data show CDR1 as SGDLS and CDR2 as YYNGEE. CDR3 in DNA: TGTGCCAGCAGCCCCCGGTTGGACAGGGGTAACTATGGCTACACCTTC. It encodes CASSPRLDRGNYGYTF.

The genes are TRBV28 and TRBJ2-7, with 8 bases identical to TRBD1. The CDR3 consists of 13 residues. V lost 6 bases and J lost 7; bases outside the gene matches: 8. Germline CDR1 MDHEN, CDR2 SYDVKM. CDR3: CASSKGQGREQYF. CDR3 DNA sequence: TGTGCCAGCAGCAAAGGACAGGGACGGGAGCAGTACTTC.

The V call is TRBV7-3, the J call TRBJ1-2; TRBD1 aligns across 7 bases. The CDR3 runs 13 residues. Germline CDR1 and CDR2: SGHTA and FQGTGA. With V trimmed by 5 bases and J by 4 bases, 4 bases remained unmatched. CDR3 bases: TGTGCCAGCAGCCCGGGACAGTTCTATGGCTACACCTTC. Translation gives CASSPGQFYGYTF. The full variable domain, completed using reference TRBV7-3 and TRBJ1-2, is GAGVSQTPSNKVTEKGKYVELRCDPISGHTALYWYRQSLGQGPEFLIYFQGTGAADDSGLPNDRFFAVRPEGSVSTLKIQRTERGDSAVYLCASSPGQFYGYTFGSGTRLTVV.

The chain has TRBV28 and TRBJ1-3; D is possibly TRBD1 (6 bases). The CDR3 covers 11 residues. The germline V gene has CDR1 MDHEN and CDR2 SYDVKM. V lost 8 bases to trimming and J lost 4 bases, with 6 bases between them. CDR3: CASGQGNTIYF. CDR3 bases: TGTGCCAGCGGACAGGGAAACACCATATATTTT.